Described below is a single T cell receptor beta chain sequence and its context. Its antigen is still unknown. The sample belongs to a study of regulatory and conventional T cells in RAG deficiency. Assay: immunoSEQ multiplex PCR; the TCRdb copy retains only in-frame clones and omits some. Of roughly 30,000 clones in the sample, approximately 90% were seen once. From germline, CDR1 is SGHRS and CDR2 YFSETQ. The CDR3 has 16 residues. Trimming cost V 0 bases and J 6 bases; bases outside gene matches: 9. Genomic DNA came from blood regulatory T cells gated CD4+ CD25-high CD127-low. Points from the study as a whole: Shannon entropy was markedly lower and Simpson indices higher in RAG-deficient patients than control T-cell subsets. Compared with controls, unique Treg TCR beta sequences dropped around 100-fold in Omenn syndrome and CID/AS. In Omenn syndrome, Treg and Tconv repertoires overlapped >85%.

These data also featured in a second study, about regulatory T cells. As reported in that work: The PCR used 52 TRBV and 13 TRBJ primers. Patient repertoires had restricted TRB V-J pairs and skewed V and J usage, most in Tregs.

What was sequenced was Tregs sorted from blood. V usage is TRBV5-1 and J usage is TRBJ2-3, with 8 bases lining up with TRBD2. This TCR was sampled from a human donor in good health. CDR3 sequence reads: CASSLGLANPHDTQYF. CDR3 DNA: TGCGCCAGCAGCTTGGGACTAGCGAACCCACATGATACGCAGTATTTT.